This TCR beta chain appears in the sequencing data of a study of blood T cell repertoires in COVID-19. Authors' methods: Reference gene primer amplification in the assay estimated nucleated cell counts. Method: immunoSEQ multiplex PCR; TCRdb's copy keeps in-frame clones and lacks some. The V and J calls and the clone size are those of that table, but D and trimming were determined from the DNA. The table records 140,000 to 150,000 clones, just under 80% of them present only once. The sequenced sample consisted of peripheral blood. This receptor was identified in a woman aged 55-69 years with acute or convalescent COVID-19.

The chain's CDR3 is CASSPGRGLYNEQFF. The CDR3 coding sequence is TGCGCCAGCAGCCCCGGGAGGGGCCTATACAATGAGCAGTTCTTC. This chain joins TRBV5-1 and TRBJ2-1; 8 nucleotides match TRBD2. This CDR3 is built from 15 residues. CDR1 SGHRS and CDR2 YFSETQ come from the germline V gene. J lost 4 bases, V lost 4 bases, and 7 bases had no gene match.